This T cell receptor (beta chain) derives from a study of T cell repertoires in cytomegalovirus infection. This clonotype has only a few counts. Its antigen is unidentified. TCRdb reanalysed the reads using MiXCR and keeps one entry per CDR3 protein. The table includes roughly 700,000 distinct CDR3 sequences, roughly 33% detected once. The CDR3 length is 12 residues. Per the germline V gene, CDR1 is ENHRY and CDR2 is SYGVKD. V was shortened by 3 bases and J by 8 bases, with 10 bases between the two germline ends. The specimen comprised cultured PBMCs, sampled from culture after CMV antigen stimulation. The clonotype comes from a human donor in good health (CMV status not recorded). Some clones in this sample may be carry-over from other donors' samples. This chain joins TRBV10-3 and TRBJ1-2; no clear D gene. The CDR3 loop reads CAISESGNGYTF. CDR3 in DNA: TGTGCCATCAGTGAATCGGGGAACGGCTACACCTTC.